Each of the 30 T cell receptor beta chains below was sequenced from the same sample in a study of blood T cell repertoires in COVID-19. TCRdb keeps only in-frame clones here, not all; method: immunoSEQ multiplex PCR. Among about 280,000 clones listed, approximately 85% were seen once. The specimen was peripheral blood. These receptors were obtained from a woman in her 70s with acute or convalescent COVID-19.

This sequence joins TRBV18 and TRBJ1-2, with 9 positions matching TRBD1. CDR3 length: 16 amino acids. Unmatched junction bases numbered 13, after V lost 3 bases and J lost 8 bases. Germline-derived CDR1 and CDR2 are KGHSH and LQKENI. CDR3 nucleotide sequence: TGTGCCAGCTCACCCGCGTCCTCCGGGACAGGGAACGGCTACACCTTC. This gives the protein CASSPASSGTGNGYTF.

V gene TRBV5-1 combines with J gene TRBJ1-3, with D unresolved. Trimming cost V 0 bases and J 0 bases, with 7 bases left between them. The CDR3 loop spans 15 amino acids. Germline CDR1 is SGHRS and CDR2 is YFSETQ. This CDR3 reads CASSLGADSGNTIYF. The CDR3 nucleotides are TGCGCCAGCAGCTTGGGCGCGGACTCTGGAAACACCATATATTTT.

The chain carries TRBV6-2 or TRBV6-3 and TRBJ2-3; D is possibly TRBD2 (6 bases). CDR1 is MNHEY and CDR2 is SVGEGT in the germline V gene. Deletions cut 5 bases from V and 5 bases from J, with 14 bases between. CDR3 length: 14 amino acids. This CDR3 is CASSRGGAIDTQYF. The CDR3 DNA reads TGTGCCAGCAGTCGCGGCGGGGCGATAGATACGCAGTATTTT.

This chain joins TRBV6-5 and TRBJ1-1; TRBD1 might be the D (5 bases). Deletions cut 6 bases from V and 2 bases from J, with 16 bases between. The CDR3 totals 15 residues. Looked up from germline, CDR1 is MNHEY and CDR2 is SVGAGI. As DNA, the CDR3 is TGTGCCAGCAGAAGCCCCGCGGGGCGTAACACTGAAGCTTTCTTT. Translating it yields CASRSPAGRNTEAFF.

The V and J genes are TRBV9 and TRBJ1-3; TRBD1 is a possible D gene (5 bases). The CDR3 extends over 16 amino acids. CDR1 is SGDLS, CDR2 YYNGEE, per germline. V was clipped by 1 base and J by 0 bases, with 11 bases between them. In DNA, the CDR3 is TGTGCCAGCAGCGTATCTTGGGACTCCTCTGGAAACACCATATATTTT. It yields the protein CASSVSWDSSGNTIYF.

The chain employs TRBV2 and TRBJ2-6, with 7 positions matching TRBD1. The germline V gene encodes CDR1 SNHLY and CDR2 FYNNEI. Trimming at V came to 11 bases and at J to 4 bases, leaving 11 bases not matched to a gene. The CDR3 is 15 amino acids. In DNA, the CDR3 is TGTGCCGGAAAAAGAACAGGGGTCGGGGCCAACGTCCTGACTTTC. Encoded protein: CAGKRTGVGANVLTF.

This clone appeared a few times. The gene calls are TRBV5-3 and TRBJ1-6; perhaps TRBD1 as D (5 bases). TRBV5-3 is filed as an ORF, its function uncertain. The CDR3 is 15 residues long. V lost 6 bases and J 9 bases, leaving 19 bases between the germline ends. In DNA, the CDR3 is TGTGCCAGAACCCGAACCCAGGGTGGGGCTTCACCCCTCCACTTT. Its protein product is CARTRTQGGASPLHF.

This clone was recorded only once. The same CDR3 can be traced to other DNA sequences in this sample. The rearrangement uses TRBV3-1 (or the pseudogene TRBV3-2) and TRBJ1-2; D gene unclear. Germline V lookup: CDR1 LGHDT, CDR2 YNNKEL (reference sequence). CDR3 size: 12 residues. Trimming left V 4 bases short and J 8 bases short, with 11 bases between. The CDR3 protein is CASSLSRGGYTF. CDR3 nucleotides: TGTGCCAGCAGCCTCTCCCGGGGAGGCTACACCTTC.

This chain joins TRBV5-1 and TRBJ2-4, with 8 nucleotides matching TRBD1. The V and J ends lost 4 bases and 8 bases, in that order; junction bases with no gene match: 8. The CDR3 runs to 14 residues. Germline CDR1 reads SGHRS; CDR2 reads YFSETQ. The CDR3 reads CASSPGTGGHIQYF. CDR3 coding DNA: TGCGCCAGCAGCCCGGGGACAGGAGGCCACATTCAGTACTTC. Full variable domain (missing parts from reference TRBV5-1 and TRBJ2-4): KAGVTQTPRYLIKTRGQQVTLSCSPISGHRSVSWYQQTPGQGLQFLFEYFSETQRNKGNFPGRFSGRQFSNSRSEMNVSTLELGDSALYLCASSPGTGGHIQYFGAGTRLSVL.

The chain uses TRBV4-1 and TRBJ1-5; D gene unclear. Germline-derived CDR1 and CDR2 are MGHRA and YSYEKL. CDR3 length: 15 residues. V was trimmed by 0 bases and J by 7 bases, leaving 13 bases between them. The CDR3 nucleotides read TGCGCCAGCAGCCAAGACCCCACAGCTCGGCAGCCCCAGCATTTT. Encoded protein: CASSQDPTARQPQHF.

V and J are TRBV18 and TRBJ2-2, with D maybe TRBD1 (6 bases). Between the trimmed V and J ends, which lost 3 bases and 5 bases, there was a span of 7 bases. CDR1 is KGHSH and CDR2 is LQKENI in the germline V gene. The CDR3 has 13 residues. CDR3 in DNA: TGTGCCAGCTCACCTCAGGGGACCGGGGAGCTGTTTTTT. Its protein product is CASSPQGTGELFF.

This chain uses TRBV2 with TRBJ1-4; 8 bases agree with TRBD1. The CDR3 is 14 amino acids. Trimming cost V 4 bases and J 5 bases; bases outside gene matches: 3. Germline-derived CDR1 and CDR2 are SNHLY and FYNNEI. The CDR3 region has the DNA TGTGCCAGCAGTGCTCAGGGGGCGAATGAAAAACTGTTTTTT. Its protein product is CASSAQGANEKLFF.

The chain has TRBV7-9 and TRBJ1-1, with D possibly TRBD1 on 6 matching bases. V was trimmed by 7 bases and J by 8 bases, leaving 14 bases between them. The germline V gene encodes CDR1 SEHNR and CDR2 FQNEAQ (reference sequence). CDR3 length equals 12 residues. The CDR3 nucleotides are TGTGCCAGCAAAGTGGGGGCTGGGGAAGCTTTCTTT. Its translation: CASKVGAGEAFF.

This clone is a singleton in its sample. This chain joins TRBV5-5 and TRBJ2-3, with TRBD1 identical over 12 bases. The trim removed 0 bases at V and 0 bases at J, leaving 5 bases unmatched. Germline CDR1 is SGHKS and CDR2 is YYEKEE (reference sequence). CDR3 length: 18 residues. CDR3 loop: CASSLGGQGASSTDTQYF. Here the CDR3 DNA reads TGTGCCAGCAGCTTGGGGGGACAGGGGGCTTCTAGCACAGATACGCAGTATTTT.

The chain links TRBV3-1 (or the pseudogene TRBV3-2) to TRBJ2-5, with TRBD2 matching 9 bases. The CDR3 totals 15 residues. Losses at the gene ends were 4 bases for V and 4 bases for J; bases not matched to a gene: 7. Germline-derived CDR1 and CDR2 are LGHDT and YNNKEL (reference sequence). The CDR3 loop reads CASSPGGGGSETQYF. In DNA form, the CDR3 reads TGTGCCAGCAGCCCCGGCGGGGGGGGTTCAGAGACCCAGTACTTC.

The rearrangement uses TRBV18 and TRBJ1-2; no clear D. Trimming removed 2 bases from V and 8 bases from J, with 12 bases in between. The CDR3 is made up of 13 amino acids. The germline gives CDR1 KGHSH, CDR2 LQKENI. The CDR3 coding sequence is TGTGCCAGCTCACCAGGGGAGGTGCGGGGCTACACCTTC. Translation: CASSPGEVRGYTF.

The rearrangement links TRBV7-9 to TRBJ2-5; D unclear. V was cut by 4 bases and J by 1 base, with 7 bases left in between. This CDR3 is built from 13 residues. Germline V lookup: CDR1 SEHNR, CDR2 FQNEAQ (reference sequence). This CDR3 reads CASSSRAQETQYF. Here the CDR3 DNA reads TGTGCCAGCAGCTCCCGCGCCCAAGAGACCCAGTACTTC.

V is TRBV20-1 and J is TRBJ2-5; 7 bases are a match to TRBD2. This CDR3 is built from 14 residues. Germline V gene data show CDR1 as DFQATT and CDR2 as SNEGSKA (reference sequence). V shed 3 bases and J 7 bases; nucleotides not matched to a gene: 11. The CDR3 protein is CSASLGGSRRTQYF. CDR3 DNA: TGCAGTGCTAGTCTGGGAGGGTCACGACGGACCCAGTACTTC.

Regarding this clone: At the DNA level, this CDR3 is encoded by other sequences in the same sample as well. The rearrangement uses TRBV18 and TRBJ1-1, with D possibly matching TRBD1 (6 bases). V shed 3 bases and J shed 3 bases, with 8 bases lying between them. Germline values: CDR1 KGHSH, CDR2 LQKENI. This CDR3 is built from 13 residues. The CDR3 loop reads CASSPNRDTEAFF. CDR3 bases: TGTGCCAGCTCACCCAACAGGGACACTGAAGCTTTCTTT.

This chain links TRBV18 with TRBJ1-1; no clear D. The CDR3 extends over 15 amino acids. The ends were cut back, 6 bases at V and 6 bases at J, with 20 bases in the middle. Germline CDR1 is KGHSH and CDR2 is LQKENI. DNA of the CDR3: TGTGCCAGCTCCCAGGAGAACGGAGGCCCCGCTGAAGCTTTCTTT. Translating gives CASSQENGGPAEAFF.

The chain joins TRBV6-6 to TRBJ1-5; D is ambiguous. Germline-derived CDR1 and CDR2 are MNHNY and SVGAGI (reference sequence). V lost 1 base to trimming and J lost 4 bases, with 8 bases between them. This CDR3 contains 14 residues. CDR3 sequence: CASSYLTGNQPQHF. The CDR3 DNA follows: TGTGCCAGCAGTTACTTGACGGGTAATCAGCCCCAGCATTTT.

The chain uses TRBV5-1 and TRBJ2-1; possibly TRBD2 for D (5 bases). The CDR3 totals 16 residues. V lost 0 bases and J 8 bases, leaving 18 bases between the germline ends. From germline, CDR1 is SGHRS and CDR2 YFSETQ. The CDR3 DNA reads as TGCGCCAGCAGCTTGGTTAGCTCCCCGGGGATCCATGAGCAGTTCTTC. It specifies CASSLVSSPGIHEQFF.

The chain links TRBV4-1 to TRBJ2-6; possible D gene TRBD1, 6 bases. The ends were cut back, 4 bases at V and 0 bases at J, with 13 bases in the middle. Germline V lookup: CDR1 MGHRA, CDR2 YSYEKL. The CDR3 extends over 17 amino acids. CDR3 sequence (DNA): TGCGCCAGCAGCCTCACCGAGGGGGTCTCTGGGGCCAACGTCCTGACTTTC. It translates to CASSLTEGVSGANVLTF.

The chain employs TRBV6-5 and TRBJ2-7; 7 bases are shared with TRBD2. Germline V gene lookup returns CDR1 MNHEY and CDR2 SVGAGI. The CDR3 sequence is 13 residues long. V lost 6 bases to trimming and J lost 1 base; unmatched junction nucleotides: 3. CDR3 nucleotide sequence: TGTGCCAGCAGCCGGGGGGATTCCTACGAGCAGTACTTC. Encoded protein: CASSRGDSYEQYF.

The rearrangement uses TRBV6-6 and TRBJ2-7; 7 bases are a match to TRBD2. Germline assignment: CDR1 MNHNY and CDR2 SVGAGI (reference sequence). CDR3 length: 15 amino acids. Trimming at V came to 0 bases and at J to 3 bases, leaving 5 bases not matched to a gene. CDR3 amino acids: CASSYSGGGRYEQYF. For the CDR3, the DNA is TGTGCCAGCAGTTACTCGGGCGGGGGTCGCTACGAGCAGTACTTC.

J is TRBJ1-2 and V is TRBV2, with D maybe TRBD1 (5 bases). The CDR3 loop spans 13 amino acids. Germline V gene sequence: CDR1 SNHLY, CDR2 FYNNEI. V dropped 1 base and J dropped 6 bases, with 9 bases sitting between them. The CDR3 sequence is CASSEVIGDGYTF. As DNA, the CDR3 is TGTGCCAGCAGTGAAGTAATAGGGGATGGCTACACCTTC. Complete variable domain (other parts from reference TRBV2 and TRBJ1-2): EPEVTQTPSHQVTQMGQEVILRCVPISNHLYFYWYRQILGQKVEFLVSFYNNEISEKSEIFDDQFSVERPDGSNFTLKIRSTKLEDSAMYFCASSEVIGDGYTFGSGTRLTVV.

V gene TRBV18 combines with J gene TRBJ2-3; D gene unclear. Germline V gives CDR1 KGHSH, CDR2 LQKENI. Trimming stripped 6 bases from V and 0 bases from J, with 7 bases between. The CDR3 is 13 residues long. The CDR3 sequence: CASSRSSTDTQYF. CDR3 DNA sequence: TGTGCCAGCTCGCGATCAAGCACAGATACGCAGTATTTT. Drawing the rest from reference TRBV18 and TRBJ2-3, the complete variable domain is NAGVMQNPRHLVRRRGQEARLRCSPMKGHSHVYWYRQLPEEGLKFMVYLQKENIIDESGMPKERFSAEFPKEGPSILRIQQVVRGDSAAYFCASSRSSTDTQYFGPGTRLTVL.

The chain joins TRBV6-5 to TRBJ1-4, with D possibly matching TRBD1 (5 bases). The CDR3 is made up of 14 amino acids. Germline CDR1 is MNHEY and CDR2 is SVGAGI. Trimming stripped 2 bases from V and 6 bases from J, with 10 bases between. CDR3 amino acids: CASSYRPRDEKLFF. CDR3 sequence (DNA): TGTGCCAGCAGTTACCGACCCAGGGATGAAAAACTGTTTTTT.

The J gene is TRBJ1-1, the V gene TRBV18; 7 bases match TRBD1. Germline-derived CDR1 and CDR2 are KGHSH and LQKENI. J lost 5 bases, V lost 2 bases, and 11 bases had no gene match. This CDR3 has 16 residues. As DNA, the CDR3 is TGTGCCAGCTCACCAGGGGACAGACTCTCGGGAACTGAAGCTTTCTTT. It specifies CASSPGDRLSGTEAFF.

The gene calls are TRBV5-1 and TRBJ1-1; D possibly corresponds to TRBD1 (5 bases). Germline V gene lookup returns CDR1 SGHRS and CDR2 YFSETQ. This CDR3 is built from 13 residues. V was shortened by 3 bases and J by 5 bases, with 11 bases between the two germline ends. CDR3 in DNA: TGCGCCAGCAGCTGGGGCGGCAGGACTGAAGCTTTCTTT. This encodes CASSWGGRTEAFF.